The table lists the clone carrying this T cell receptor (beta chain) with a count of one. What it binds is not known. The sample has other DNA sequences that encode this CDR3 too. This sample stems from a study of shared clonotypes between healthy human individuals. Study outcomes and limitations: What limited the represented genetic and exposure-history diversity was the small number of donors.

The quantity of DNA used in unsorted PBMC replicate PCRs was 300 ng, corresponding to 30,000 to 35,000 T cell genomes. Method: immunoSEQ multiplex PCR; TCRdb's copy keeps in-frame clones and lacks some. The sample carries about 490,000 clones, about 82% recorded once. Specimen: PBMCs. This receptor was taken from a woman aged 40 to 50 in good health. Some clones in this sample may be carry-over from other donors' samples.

The CDR3 reads CASSPGPYEQYF. For the CDR3, the DNA is TGTGCCAGCAGCCCGGGTCCCTACGAGCAGTACTTC. J is TRBJ2-7 and V is TRBV27; no reliable D call. The V and J ends lost 6 bases and 2 bases respectively, with 8 bases between them. Germline V lookup: CDR1 MNHEY, CDR2 SMNVEV (reference sequence). This CDR3 is built from 12 residues.